This T cell receptor beta chain came from a study of CD8 T cells in Susac syndrome. Overall study context: Within the sequenced group of Susac syndrome patients, five or six showed active disease and about eight were in remission. Intravenous immunoglobulin alone or corticosteroids were being given to patients with Susac syndrome at blood draw, unless they were therapy-naive.

Looked up from germline, CDR1 is SGHVS and CDR2 is FQNEAQ. This CDR3 has 16 amino acids. Germline trimming cut 6 bases from V and 2 bases from J; bases unmatched to any gene: 7. Roughly 0.45 to 1 ug RNA was reverse transcribed with random hexamers. It was immunoSEQ multiplex PCR that amplified TCR beta CDR3 across 54 Vbeta and 13 Jbeta. In TCRdb, the immunoSEQ multiplex PCR reads were re-called with MiXCR into one record per CDR3 protein. The sample has roughly 250,000 distinct CDR3 sequences, 95% to 97% seen once. Sequencing was performed on CD4+ T cells from PBMCs. The sequence was collected from a human donor with Susac syndrome. The chain recombines TRBV7-8 with TRBJ2-3; TRBD2 aligns across 11 bases. CDR3 in DNA: TGTGCCAGCAGGACCGGGACTAGCGGAAACACAGATACGCAGTATTTT. Its translation is CASRTGTSGNTDTQYF.